Below are 20 T cell receptor beta chains sequenced from a single sample in a study of identical twins. TCRdb recomputed calls from the 5' RACE reads with MiXCR, one row per CDR3 protein. The sample lists approximately 490,000 distinct CDR3 sequences; about a fifth were seen once. These data also featured in a second study, about yellow fever vaccine responses in identical twins.

Sequencing input: CD4+ T cells sorted from blood. The receptor source for this set is a woman aged 18-29 years in good health.

This clonotype occurred a few times. The rearrangement links TRBV5-1 to TRBJ2-1, with D uncertain. This CDR3 has 15 amino acids. Trimming cost V 0 bases and J 7 bases, with 14 bases left between them. The germline CDR1 and CDR2 sequences are SGHRS and YFSETQ. In nucleotides, the CDR3 is TGCGCCAGCAGCTTGGCTGGCTTCGATACGAATGAGCAGTTCTTC. Its protein is CASSLAGFDTNEQFF.

The rearrangement joins TRBV5-6 to TRBJ1-2, with D maybe TRBD1 (5 bases). This CDR3 contains 16 residues. Trimming left V 1 base short and J 4 bases short, with 17 bases between. Germline V CDR1 and CDR2: SGHDT, YYEEEE. For the CDR3, the DNA is TGTGCCAGCAGCTTGAGGGGTGGCAGGAATACCTATGGCTACACCTTC. Translating gives CASSLRGGRNTYGYTF.

This clonotype was recorded a few times. The chain combines TRBV20-1 with TRBJ1-2; no clear D gene. V was pared by 3 bases and J by 8 bases, with 4 bases between. The CDR3 extends over 9 amino acids. The V gene's germline CDR1 is DFQATT and CDR2 SNEGSKA (reference sequence). CDR3 DNA sequence: TGCAGTGCTAGTGACGGCTACACCTTC. Its protein is CSASDGYTF.

The chain links TRBV10-3 to TRBJ1-4; D unresolved. The CDR3 has 10 residues. Germline V gene lookup returns CDR1 ENHRY and CDR2 SYGVKD. V was pared by 11 bases and J by 7 bases, with 8 bases between. CDR3 amino acids: CAAGIEKLFF. CDR3 bases: TGTGCCGCTGGGATTGAAAAACTGTTTTTT.

V is TRBV6-1 and J is TRBJ2-2; 8 bases are a match to TRBD2. J was trimmed by 5 bases and V by 4 bases; bases with no gene match: 3. Germline V lookup: CDR1 MNHNS, CDR2 SASEGT. The CDR3 is made up of 14 amino acids. CDR3 sequence (DNA): TGTGCCAGCAGTGGACTAGCGTTGACCGGGGAGCTGTTTTTT. This gives the protein CASSGLALTGELFF.

Notes on this clonotype: The conserved phenylalanine or tryptophan is not found at the CDR3 terminus, so this likely reflects a read error. The chain uses TRBV2 and TRBJ2-3, with D unresolved. The CDR3 is 11 amino acids. V lost 4 bases and J lost 6, with 5 bases in between. CDR1 and CDR2 from the germline V gene are SNHLY and FYNNEI. The CDR3 nucleotides are TGTGCCAGCAGTGTACGGGATACGCAGTATCTT. Protein: CASSVRDTQYL.

This clonotype was seen repeatedly, ten times or more. This sequence joins TRBV28 and TRBJ2-1; 9 bases match TRBD2. From germline, CDR1 is MDHEN and CDR2 SYDVKM. With 2 bases clipped from V and 4 bases from J, the junction kept 3 bases outside the gene matches. CDR3 size: 15 residues. CDR3 sequence: CASSLAGGQYNEQFF. The CDR3, as DNA: TGTGCCAGCAGTTTAGCGGGGGGGCAATACAATGAGCAGTTCTTC.

A few counts support this clonotype. The chain uses TRBV20-1 and TRBJ2-2; D is possibly TRBD2 (6 bases). Germline-derived CDR1 and CDR2 are DFQATT and SNEGSKA (reference sequence). This CDR3 is built from 13 residues. The CDR3 DNA reads as TGCAGCCTCGGGGGAGTGAACACCGGGGAGCTGTTTTTT. It codes for CSLGGVNTGELFF.

This chain connects TRBV5-1 to TRBJ1-6, with D possibly TRBD1 on 5 matching bases. V lost 3 bases and J 5 bases, leaving 6 bases between the germline ends. Germline V gene sequence: CDR1 SGHRS, CDR2 YFSETQ. CDR3 size: 13 residues. The DNA of the CDR3 is TGCGCCAGCAGCTCCAGGGATAATTCACCCCTCCACTTT. This encodes CASSSRDNSPLHF.

This clonotype occurred a few times. This rearrangement joins TRBV2 to TRBJ2-3, with TRBD1 matching 8 bases. Germline loops: CDR1 SNHLY, CDR2 FYNNEI. The CDR3 is 13 residues long. V lost 4 bases and J lost 7; bases outside the gene matches: 4. The CDR3 here is CASSVTGENTQYF. CDR3 nucleotide sequence: TGTGCCAGCAGTGTGACAGGGGAAAATACGCAGTATTTT.

The chain has TRBV12-3 or TRBV12-4 and TRBJ1-6; tentative D call: TRBD1 (6 bases). The CDR3 is made up of 15 amino acids. V dropped 2 bases and J dropped 7 bases, with 12 bases sitting between them. The chain's CDR3 is CASSLSGALNSPLHF. CDR3 bases: TGTGCCAGCAGTTTATCGGGGGCCTTGAATTCACCCCTCCACTTT.

This clonotype has only a few counts. The chain has TRBV28 and TRBJ2-5; the match to TRBD1 covers 8 bases. V lost 3 bases and J lost 3; bases outside the gene matches: 15. The length of the CDR3 is 18 residues. Germline CDR1 reads MDHEN; CDR2 reads SYDVKM. In DNA form, the CDR3 reads TGTGCCAGCAGTTTCCTTAAGTCCCGGACAGGGATTAAAGAGACCCAGTACTTC. Encoded protein: CASSFLKSRTGIKETQYF.

The chain couples TRBV19 to TRBJ2-1; D may be TRBD2 (5 bases). The V gene's germline CDR1 is LNHDA and CDR2 SQIVND (reference sequence). V was trimmed by 2 bases and J by 5 bases, leaving 10 bases between them. There are 14 residues in the CDR3. The CDR3 loop is CASSIRAAHNEQFF. CDR3 in DNA: TGTGCCAGTAGTATAAGAGCGGCCCACAATGAGCAGTTCTTC.

V and J are TRBV5-5 and TRBJ1-1; 8 nucleotides agree with TRBD1. The CDR3 is made up of 15 amino acids. V was pared by 4 bases and J by 6 bases, with 11 bases of the junction left unmatched. Germline V CDR1 and CDR2: SGHKS, YYEKEE (reference sequence). The CDR3 coding sequence is TGTGCCAGCAGCGTGATCCAGGGGGCGAAGGCTGAAGCTTTCTTT. It translates to CASSVIQGAKAEAFF.

This clonotype has a handful of counts. CDR3: CASSFEQRPPYF. The CDR3 DNA sequence: TGTGCCAGCAGTTTTGAGCAGCGGCCACCGTACTTC. This chain uses TRBV12-3 or TRBV12-4 with TRBJ2-5; weak D call: TRBD2 (5 bases). The CDR3 is made up of 12 amino acids. V lost 3 bases, J lost 13 bases, and 15 bases lay in between.

The chain links TRBV29-1 to TRBJ2-5; D may correspond to TRBD1 or TRBD2 (5 bases each). CDR1 and CDR2 from the germline V gene are SQVTM and ANQGSEA. The V gene lost 3 bases and the J gene lost 0 bases, with 5 bases spanning the gap. CDR3 length equals 12 residues. CDR3 protein: CSVEGDQETQYF. The CDR3 DNA reads as TGCAGCGTTGAGGGGGACCAAGAGACCCAGTACTTC.

This clonotype has only a few counts. The rearrangement uses TRBV9 and TRBJ2-4; 9 positions match TRBD1. CDR1 SGDLS and CDR2 YYNGEE come from the germline V gene. The junction had 6 bases not matched to a gene; V was cut back by 0 bases and J by 5 bases. The CDR3 has 16 amino acids. The CDR3 DNA sequence: TGTGCCAGCAGCGTAGCTCTGGGACAGGGTGAAAACATTCAGTACTTC. It translates to CASSVALGQGENIQYF.

The V call is TRBV10-2, the J call TRBJ2-5, with 9 nucleotides matching TRBD1. The CDR3 is made up of 13 amino acids. Germline loops: CDR1 WSHSY, CDR2 SAAADI. J was trimmed by 5 bases and V by 7 bases; bases with no gene match: 5. In DNA, the CDR3 is TGCGCCAGCAATGGACAGGGGATGGAGACCCAGTACTTC. Amino acid sequence: CASNGQGMETQYF.

This chain connects TRBV24-1 to TRBJ2-2, with D uncertain. CDR1 KGHDR and CDR2 SFDVKD come from the germline V gene. The V end was cut by 10 bases, the J end by 6 bases, with 14 bases between. The CDR3 totals 13 residues. CDR3 DNA sequence: TGTGCCACTAGCACCCTACCCCCCGGGGAGCTGTTTTTT. It codes for CATSTLPPGELFF.

A few counts support this clonotype. The J gene is TRBJ2-1, the V gene TRBV20-1, with D possibly TRBD2 on 5 matching bases. V was cut by 1 base and J by 12 bases, with 13 bases left in between. The CDR3 sequence is 12 residues long. Germline CDR1 reads DFQATT; CDR2 reads SNEGSKA (reference sequence). This chain's CDR3 is CSARAPGSMQFF. The CDR3 nucleotides are TGCAGTGCTAGAGCACCGGGGAGTATGCAGTTCTTC.